This T cell receptor (beta chain) was documented in a study of patients and donors after allogeneic stem cell transplantation. This clonotype was seen a few times. V was pared by 7 bases and J by 4 bases, with 10 bases of the junction left unmatched. CDR1 MDHEN and CDR2 SYDVKM come from the germline V gene. This CDR3 is built from 15 residues. TCRdb independently ran MiXCR on the RT-PCR reads; one entry per CDR3 protein. The table shows about 40,000 distinct CDR3 sequences, with over 25% occurring only once. The material sequenced was blood, either unsorted or a sorted T cell fraction (not recorded which). The genes are TRBV28 and TRBJ1-1; TRBD1 matches at 9 bases. The receptor comes from a human donor who was either an allogeneic HSCT recipient or a stem cell or donor lymphocyte infusion donor (not recorded which). It is not recorded whose cells these are; they may come from a transplant donor. This CDR3 reads CASTPGQGVGTEAFF. In DNA form, the CDR3 reads TGTGCCAGCACCCCGGGACAGGGAGTTGGCACTGAAGCTTTCTTT.